The clone carrying this T cell receptor (beta chain) showed up many times. What it binds is not known. This sample was taken from a study of T cells after yellow fever vaccination. Study results and caveats: Only a small proportion of the clonotypes turned up in both the CD4 and the CD8 compartments, likely arising from convergent recombination. Subsequent to the booster, the majority of primary-vaccination clones reappeared (around 97% CD4, 88% CD8). The secondary response was weaker, and its peak arrived faster, on day 5 versus 15.

A universal primer site and UMIs were added as TCR cDNA was made by 5'RACE template switching. TCRdb re-called the 5' RACE reads through MiXCR, storing one row per CDR3 protein. The top ten clones hold roughly 3% of a sample with about 220,000 distinct CDR3 sequences, under 3.5% of them seen once. CDR3 length: 14 residues. CDR1 is SGHVS, CDR2 FNYEAQ, per germline. V was trimmed by 6 bases and J by 4 bases, leaving 15 bases between them. This TCR came from a man younger than 35 who received the YFV17D yellow fever vaccine. The material was CD4+ T cells sorted from PBMCs, obtained 10 days after the yellow fever booster vaccination. The V gene is TRBV7-6, the J gene TRBJ1-1; a possible D gene is TRBD1 (6 bases). CDR3 sequence reads: CASSQYRVGTEAFF. As DNA, the CDR3 is TGTGCCAGCAGTCAATACAGGGTGGGCACTGAAGCTTTCTTT.